The subject of this entry is one T cell receptor beta chain. Germline V gene data show CDR1 as SGHNT and CDR2 as YYREEE (reference sequence). The CDR3 length is 14 residues. V lost 7 bases, J lost 5 bases, and 18 bases lay in between. This entry belongs to a study of blood T cell repertoires in COVID-19. In the study overall: PBMCs, B-cell-depleted T cells, or T cells were the source of the cDNA or gDNA that made up the material.

TCRdb keeps only in-frame clones here, not all; method: immunoSEQ multiplex PCR. The top ten hold 2.5% to 3.5% of the sample, which has about 240,000 clones, more than 75% seen once. V gene TRBV5-4 combines with J gene TRBJ1-1; D unclear. Sequenced sample: PBMCs or T cells enriched from blood (not recorded which). This clonotype originated in a woman aged 40 to 49 with acute COVID-19. The CDR3 coding sequence is TGTGCCAGCTCAAGAGAGACTAGAGGGACTGAAGCTTTCTTT. Encoded protein: CASSRETRGTEAFF.